Each of the 31 T cell receptor beta chains below was sequenced from the same sample in a study of T cell responses to AZD1222 COVID-19 vaccine. The data were produced by immunoSEQ multiplex PCR, yet TCRdb's version contains in-frame clones alone and is incomplete. The repertoire has 140,000 to 150,000 clones, roughly 90% of them found once; the top ten carry around 3.6%. This specimen was peripheral blood, taken on day 0 of AZD1222 vaccination. The source is an adult in good health.

The sample holds a few counts of this clone. The chain has TRBV30 and TRBJ2-2, with TRBD2 identical over 10 bases. Per the germline V gene, CDR1 is GTSNPN and CDR2 is SVGIG (reference sequence). This CDR3 is built from 16 residues. V shed 3 bases, J shed 0 bases, and the junction held 4 bases outside the gene matches. CDR3 region: CAWRRAGGPNTGELFF. The CDR3 bases are TGTGCCTGGAGAAGAGCGGGAGGGCCGAACACCGGGGAGCTGTTTTTT.

The J gene is TRBJ2-1, the V gene TRBV21-1. TRBV21-1 is shown as a pseudogene. CDR3 length: 10 amino acids. The CDR3 loop is CASIYNEQFF. In nucleotides, the CDR3 is TGTGCCAGCATCTACAATGAGCAGTTCTTC.

The chain recombines TRBV6-5 with TRBJ1-6, with D hard to call. V was pared by 0 bases and J by 7 bases, with 10 bases between. Germline V gene sequence: CDR1 MNHEY, CDR2 SVGAGI. CDR3 length: 15 residues. CDR3 amino acids: CASSYSRAENSPLHF. CDR3 DNA: TGTGCCAGCAGTTACTCGAGGGCAGAGAATTCACCCCTCCACTTT.

The CDR3 loop is CASSFRSSPDGYTF. CDR3 DNA: TGCGCCAGCAGCTTTAGGTCAAGCCCTGATGGCTACACCTTC. The chain is built from TRBV5-1 and TRBJ1-2; no clear D. V lost 2 bases and J 6 bases, leaving 14 bases between the germline ends. CDR3 length: 14 amino acids. CDR1 SGHRS and CDR2 YFSETQ come from the germline V gene.

The chain is built from TRBV19 and TRBJ1-2; weak D call: TRBD1 (6 bases). This CDR3 comprises 14 residues. The V end lost 6 bases, the J end lost 3 bases, and 14 bases lay between the germline ends. Germline values: CDR1 LNHDA, CDR2 SQIVND (reference sequence). For the CDR3, the DNA is TGTGCCAGTAGGCGGGGTCCAGGGGACTATGGCTACACCTTC. As protein: CASRRGPGDYGYTF.

V is TRBV9 and J is TRBJ2-2; 7 bases map to TRBD1. CDR3 size: 14 residues. Germline V lookup: CDR1 SGDLS, CDR2 YYNGEE. V trimming: 4 bases; J trimming: 5 bases; junction bases outside the gene matches: 5. The CDR3 region has the DNA TGTGCCAGCAGCCCCCAGACAGGGACCGGGGAGCTGTTTTTT. It specifies CASSPQTGTGELFF.

This chain's CDR3 is CASSIPGQLQFF. In DNA, the CDR3 is TGTGCCAGCAGCATCCCGGGACAGTTACAGTTCTTC. The chain combines TRBV7-9 with TRBJ2-1; 7 nucleotides match TRBD1. Per the germline V gene, CDR1 is SEHNR and CDR2 is FQNEAQ (reference sequence). The CDR3 consists of 12 residues. Losses at the gene ends were 5 bases for V and 13 bases for J; bases not matched to a gene: 8.

The rearrangement uses TRBV28 and TRBJ1-6; 9 bases line up with TRBD1. Unmatched junction bases numbered 6, after V lost 6 bases and J lost 6 bases. Germline V gives CDR1 MDHEN, CDR2 SYDVKM. CDR3 length equals 15 residues. CDR3 loop: CASSQQGASNSPLHF. The DNA for the CDR3 is TGTGCCAGCAGCCAACAGGGGGCGTCTAATTCACCCCTCCACTTT. Variable domain in full (rest from reference TRBV28 and TRBJ1-6): DVKVTQSSRYLVKRTGEKVFLECVQDMDHENMFWYRQDPGLGLRLIYFSYDVKMKEKGDIPEGYSVSREKKERFSLILESASTNQTSMYLCASSQQGASNSPLHFGNGTRLTVT.

The CDR3 here is CASRGEHPGGDQPQHF. CDR3 DNA sequence: TGTGCCAGCAGGGGGGAGCACCCCGGCGGGGATCAGCCCCAGCATTTT. This chain uses TRBV21-1 with TRBJ1-5. TRBV21-1 is listed as a pseudogene. This CDR3 is built from 16 residues.

The CDR3 sequence is CASIGPTGGRLPPYEQYF. CDR3 DNA sequence: TGTGCCAGCATCGGGCCTACGGGGGGCAGGCTTCCCCCCTACGAGCAGTACTTC. The chain joins TRBV6-8 to TRBJ2-7; tentative D call: TRBD2 (7 bases). Germline CDR1 and CDR2: MNHGY and SAAAGT. This CDR3 has 18 amino acids. Trimming stripped 7 bases from V and 2 bases from J, with 27 bases between.

V and J are TRBV18 and TRBJ2-1, with a tentative D call TRBD2 (7 bases). V was trimmed by 2 bases and J by 8 bases, leaving 13 bases between them. The CDR3 is 14 amino acids. Germline CDR1 and CDR2: KGHSH and LQKENI. CDR3 nucleotides: TGTGCCAGCTCACCAAGGGGGGGGCCAGATGAGCAGTTCTTC. As protein: CASSPRGGPDEQFF.

The chain is built from TRBV3-1 (or the pseudogene TRBV3-2) and TRBJ2-7; D is undetermined. V lost 4 bases and J 2 bases, leaving 9 bases between the germline ends. The CDR3 totals 13 residues. In germline, CDR1 is LGHDT, CDR2 YNNKEL (reference sequence). The CDR3, as DNA: TGTGCCAGCAGCCCCCGCACTCCCTACGAGCAGTACTTC. Amino acid sequence: CASSPRTPYEQYF.

CDR3 loop: CASSRQSTEAFF. In nucleotides, the CDR3 is TGTGCCAGCAGCAGACAGTCCACTGAAGCTTTCTTT. This sequence joins TRBV11-2 and TRBJ1-1; weak D call: TRBD1 (5 bases). The length of the CDR3 is 12 residues. Trimming took off 5 bases at V and 4 bases at J, with 8 bases between the two ends. Germline CDR1 SGHAT, CDR2 FQNNGV.

The V gene is TRBV15, the J gene TRBJ2-7; D assignment may be TRBD1 or TRBD2 (5 bases each). Looked up from germline, CDR1 is LNHNV and CDR2 is YYDKDF (reference sequence). The V end lost 5 bases, the J end lost 4 bases, and 21 bases lay between the germline ends. The CDR3 totals 16 residues. The DNA of the CDR3 is TGTGCCACCAGCGGCCAGGGACGCTTCCGAGGTTACGAGCAGTACTTC. It codes for CATSGQGRFRGYEQYF.

This chain links TRBV5-1 with TRBJ2-3, with D hard to call. The germline V gene encodes CDR1 SGHRS and CDR2 YFSETQ. CDR3 length: 13 amino acids. Between the trimmed V and J ends, which lost 0 bases and 11 bases, there was a span of 13 bases. The CDR3 sequence: CASSLVEPIEQYF. The DNA of the CDR3 is TGCGCCAGCAGCTTGGTCGAACCCATCGAGCAGTATTTT.

The chain joins TRBV6-1 to TRBJ1-2; D is undetermined. Trimming stripped 2 bases from V and 1 base from J, with 8 bases between. This CDR3 comprises 14 residues. The V gene's germline CDR1 is MNHNS and CDR2 SASEGT. The CDR3 region is CASSESGNNYGYTF. The CDR3 DNA sequence: TGTGCCAGCAGTGAATCGGGGAATAACTATGGCTACACCTTC.

This sequence joins TRBV3-1 (or the pseudogene TRBV3-2) and TRBJ2-7; 7 bases match TRBD1. Trimming removed 1 base from V and 4 bases from J; junction bases left unmatched: 4. Germline V CDR1 and CDR2: LGHDT, YNNKEL (reference sequence). CDR3 length: 14 residues. This chain's CDR3 is CASSQGQGDYEQYF. Here the CDR3 DNA reads TGTGCCAGCAGCCAAGGGCAGGGGGATTACGAGCAGTACTTC.

This chain links TRBV7-9 with TRBJ2-4; a possible D gene is TRBD2 (6 bases). The CDR3 runs to 13 residues. Germline V CDR1 and CDR2: SEHNR, FQNEAQ (reference sequence). V lost 5 bases and J lost 7, with 12 bases in between. The CDR3 loop reads CASSPGSGNIQYF. The CDR3, as DNA: TGTGCCAGCAGCCCCGGGAGCGGGAACATTCAGTACTTC.

This rearrangement joins TRBV19 to TRBJ1-4; D gene ambiguous. The germline V gene has CDR1 LNHDA and CDR2 SQIVND (reference sequence). The CDR3 length is 15 residues. The V gene lost 2 bases and the J gene lost 6 bases, with 13 bases spanning the gap. CDR3 nucleotides: TGTGCCAGTAGTATAATTCACAGATCGGATGAAAAACTGTTTTTT. Translated: CASSIIHRSDEKLFF.

The chain couples TRBV2 to TRBJ1-5, with TRBD1 matching 8 bases. J was trimmed by 4 bases and V by 4 bases; bases with no gene match: 6. The germline CDR1 and CDR2 sequences are SNHLY and FYNNEI. The CDR3 totals 15 residues. The chain's CDR3 is CASSGATGGNQPQHF. The DNA for the CDR3 is TGTGCCAGCAGTGGGGCCACAGGGGGAAATCAGCCCCAGCATTTT.

The rearrangement uses TRBV7-9 and TRBJ2-7; 7 bases agree with TRBD2. The CDR3 has 15 residues. The V segment lost 3 bases and the J segment 2 bases; nucleotides outside the gene matches: 7. Per the germline V gene, CDR1 is SEHNR and CDR2 is FQNEAQ (reference sequence). The CDR3: CASSLALGGTYEQYF. The CDR3 region has the DNA TGTGCCAGCAGCTTGGCGTTGGGGGGGACCTACGAGCAGTACTTC.

The chain joins TRBV2 to TRBJ2-3; 7 bases line up with TRBD1. V dropped 6 bases and J dropped 0; count of bases not matched to a gene: 3. The CDR3 has 14 amino acids. The germline CDR1 and CDR2 sequences are SNHLY and FYNNEI. The CDR3 DNA reads as TGTGCCAGCAGCCCGGACAGGAGCACAGATACGCAGTATTTT. It translates to CASSPDRSTDTQYF.

The V gene is TRBV6-5, the J gene TRBJ2-3; no reliable D call. V lost 7 bases to trimming and J lost 3 bases, with 11 bases between them. The CDR3 length is 13 residues. CDR1 and CDR2 (germline): MNHEY, SVGAGI. CDR3 bases: TGTGCCAGCACCCCCTGGGGAACAGATACGCAGTATTTT. It yields the protein CASTPWGTDTQYF.

This rearrangement joins TRBV20-1 to TRBJ1-1, with D hard to call. Trimming shortened V by 3 bases and J by 0 bases, and 2 bases separated the two germline ends. Germline V gene data show CDR1 as DFQATT and CDR2 as SNEGSKA (reference sequence). This CDR3 has 11 amino acids. The CDR3 spells CSARLNTEAFF. The CDR3 nucleotides are TGCAGTGCTAGGTTGAACACTGAAGCTTTCTTT.

J is TRBJ2-7 and V is TRBV5-6; TRBD2 aligns across 8 bases. CDR3 size: 15 residues. V shed 4 bases and J 1 base; nucleotides not matched to a gene: 7. Germline V CDR1 and CDR2: SGHDT, YYEEEE. DNA of the CDR3: TGTGCCAGCAGCATGGGACTAGGCTTATCCTACGAGCAGTACTTC. Its translation: CASSMGLGLSYEQYF.

This chain connects TRBV5-4 to TRBJ2-3; 12 bases line up with TRBD2. J gave up 3 bases and V 4 bases, and 6 bases lay outside the gene matches. Germline lookup yields CDR1 SGHNT and CDR2 YYREEE (reference sequence). The CDR3 has 16 residues. The CDR3 coding sequence is TGTGCCAGCAGCCGCCAGACTAGCGGGAGTACAGATACGCAGTATTTT. Residues: CASSRQTSGSTDTQYF.

The chain links TRBV12-5 to TRBJ2-6; D is ambiguous. Trimming removed 6 bases at V and 0 bases at J, with 15 bases between. CDR1 is LGHNT and CDR2 is FRNRAP in the germline V gene. The CDR3 has 17 amino acids. The CDR3 loop is CASGFGSPSSGANVLTF. The CDR3 DNA sequence: TGTGCTAGTGGGTTTGGTAGTCCTAGCTCTGGGGCCAACGTCCTGACTTTC.

This chain links TRBV7-3 with TRBJ2-1; TRBD1 matches 8 bases. This CDR3 comprises 13 residues. Looked up from germline, CDR1 is SGHTA and CDR2 is FQGTGA. V lost 5 bases, J lost 4 bases, and 1 base stayed unmatched. The CDR3 region has the DNA TGTGCCAGCAGCGGACAGGGTTACAATGAGCAGTTCTTC. Amino acids: CASSGQGYNEQFF.

V gene TRBV5-1 combines with J gene TRBJ2-1; D uncertain. V dropped 0 bases and J dropped 8 bases, with 18 bases sitting between them. The CDR3 sequence is 16 residues long. Germline V lookup: CDR1 SGHRS, CDR2 YFSETQ. The CDR3, as DNA: TGCGCCAGCAGCTTGGTTCCGAGTCGTATGGGCGATGAGCAGTTCTTC. Its protein is CASSLVPSRMGDEQFF.

V is TRBV5-1 and J is TRBJ2-7, with D tentatively TRBD2 (6 bases). In germline, CDR1 is SGHRS, CDR2 YFSETQ. This CDR3 spans 13 amino acids. The ends were cut back, 4 bases at V and 6 bases at J, with 14 bases in the middle. The CDR3 protein is CASSPGGGTEQYF. DNA of the CDR3: TGCGCCAGCAGCCCTGGTGGCGGGACCGAGCAGTACTTC.

The CDR3 DNA reads TGCGCCAGCAGCTTTGGGGGGAATAGCAATCAGCCCCAGCATTTT. Translated: CASSFGGNSNQPQHF. This sequence joins TRBV5-1 and TRBJ1-5, with a possible D match to TRBD1 (5 bases). V was trimmed by 2 bases and J by 0 bases, leaving 9 bases between them. This CDR3 contains 15 residues. Looked up from germline, CDR1 is SGHRS and CDR2 is YFSETQ.